This note documents a single T cell receptor (beta chain) sequence. The sample belongs to a study of blood T cell repertoires in COVID-19. Looking at the study overall: COVID-19 samples, acute and convalescent, were from the United States, Italy and Spain. T cells, B-cell-depleted T cells, or PBMCs provided the cDNA or gDNA that served as material.

The CDR3 runs 16 residues. Germline values: CDR1 LNHDA, CDR2 SQIVND (reference sequence). Trimming shortened V by 3 bases and J by 6 bases, and 18 bases separated the two germline ends. Authors' data handling: Reference gene primer amplification yielded estimated nucleated cell counts. The assay was immunoSEQ multiplex PCR, and TCRdb's table has in-frame clones only and misses some. V, J and clone size are those of that table, while D and trimming were read from the DNA. Of roughly 80,000 clones listed, around 83% were seen once; the top ten hold roughly 9%. The sequence was obtained from a human donor in a cohort sampled during active COVID-19. The sequenced material came from peripheral blood. The chain is built from TRBV19 and TRBJ1-5; D is possibly TRBD1 (5 bases). Written as DNA, the CDR3 is TGTGCCAGTAGTATCGGCAGGGATTCATCCGCTCAGCCCCAGCATTTT. This codes for CASSIGRDSSAQPQHF.